This T cell receptor beta chain was found in a study of glioma-infiltrating T cells listed by TCRdb under 2016. Study-level background: The study sequenced TCR alpha- and beta-chain repertoires from glioma tissue, from non-neoplastic brain tissue and from matched peripheral blood mononuclear cells. The paired cohort comprised three low-grade glioma patients, eight primary glioblastoma patients and three non-glioma patients contributing non-neoplastic brain tissue. To measure how far tissue and blood T-cell populations diverged, each tissue-infiltrating repertoire was compared against the peripheral blood repertoire of the same patient.

This clonotype has a handful of counts. It lacks a known antigen. Nothing much larger sits one base from this clone, and base qualities are not available. TCR alpha and beta CDR3 regions were amplified with the iRepertoire nested amplicon-rescue multiplex PCR (arm-PCR) platform from RNA. The input for one-step reverse transcription and amplification was about 85-400 ng of either tissue mRNA or PBMC total RNA. Following bead purification, Illumina adapters were added by a secondary multiplex PCR, and libraries between 200 and 400 bp were gel-purified. Demultiplexing relied on internal 6-nucleotide barcodes carried by the libraries. The libraries were sequenced on an Illumina MiSeq using 2x220 or 2x250 nucleotide paired-end reads. As for the authors' bioinformatics: Paired reads were merged using FLASH 1.2.11 and were aligned to the GRCh37 human genome using BWA-MEM, after which TRA and TRB reads were extracted. An IMGT-derived reference of cassette sequences and CDR3 motifs, with pseudogenes included, was used for V and J assignment. Three-frame translation of reads was performed, and productive CDR3s were defined as those with a C...FGXG motif and no stop codons. A clonotype was defined as a unique combination of a V-J cassette pair and a CDR3 amino acid sequence. Reads were filtered by Hamming distance, thresholded by each sample's sequence error rate in mapped regions. The raw public reads went through TCRdb reprocessing: fastp at Q25, MiXCR clone calling, in-frame beta chains kept. Identical CDR3 proteins give one entry, which carries the most common genes and DNA. The V and J calls and clone size come from TCRdb's table, not from the authors' own analysis. The sample records under 130,000 distinct CDR3 sequences, 25% to 30% of which are singletons. The top ten constitute 40% to 45% of the sample.

General study outcomes and caveats: VJ-independent divergence between tissue and blood was below expectation in non-neoplastic patients but above expectation in all gliomas, especially low-grade gliomas. Very few CDR3 sequences were shared between tissue and blood, attributed to high CDR3 diversity and limited sampling. Group comparisons were based on small numbers of patients: three non-neoplastic, three low-grade glioma and seven to nine glioblastoma patients.

Germline trimming amounts to 4 bases on V and 10 bases on J, with 2 as the count of junction bases outside the gene matches. The CDR3 covers 13 residues, taking in both the cysteine and the phenylalanine. Only the CDR3 portion is preserved as DNA: 39 bases, with reading frame beginning at the first base. Looking up the germline V gene yields CDR1 SGHDN and CDR2 FVKESK. This TCR was recovered from a human donor with low-grade glioma or glioblastoma, undergoing nonglioma brain surgery, or in good health (not recorded which). Sequenced input: glioma tissue, nonneoplastic brain tissue, or PBMCs (not recorded which). The rearranged chain carries TRBV14 and TRBJ2-1, and TRBD2 matches 12 of the central bases. The nucleotide sequence reads as follows: TGTGCCAGCAGCCCAGGGACTAGCGGGGAGCAGTTCTTC. It specifies CASSPGTSGEQFF.